Following are 20 T cell receptor beta chains from one sample sequenced in a study of T cell responses to AZD1222 COVID-19 vaccine. The data were produced by immunoSEQ multiplex PCR, yet TCRdb's version contains in-frame clones alone and is incomplete. Seen here are 130,000 or so clones, about nine tenths observed once, and the top ten hold roughly 7%. Sequences were derived from peripheral blood, sampled on day 0 of AZD1222 vaccination. The receptors here all came from an adult in good health.

CDR3 sequence (DNA): TGTGCCAGCTCAGCAGGGATCGGCGACGAGCAGTACTTC. This translates into CASSAGIGDEQYF. J is TRBJ2-7 and V is TRBV18, with a weak D call TRBD1 (5 bases). CDR3 size: 13 residues. Between the trimmed V and J ends, which lost 5 bases and 5 bases, there was a span of 13 bases. The germline V gene has CDR1 KGHSH and CDR2 LQKENI.

The chain couples TRBV7-8 to TRBJ2-7, with 9 positions matching TRBD1. V shed 2 bases and J 4 bases; nucleotides not matched to a gene: 3. Germline CDR1 SGHVS, CDR2 FQNEAQ. The CDR3 covers 14 residues. CDR3 nucleotides: TGTGCCAGCAGCTTAAGGACAGGGGAATACGAGCAGTACTTC. Protein product: CASSLRTGEYEQYF.

The chain recombines TRBV7-9 with TRBJ2-7; no clear D. V was trimmed by 5 bases and J by 1 base, leaving 9 bases between them. This CDR3 has 13 residues. Per the germline V gene, CDR1 is SEHNR and CDR2 is FQNEAQ (reference sequence). The CDR3 coding sequence is TGTGCCAGCAGCCCGGGTCTTTCCTACGAGCAGTACTTC. Protein: CASSPGLSYEQYF.

This chain's CDR3 is CASSLTGQGTGELFF. The CDR3 DNA reads TGTGCCAGCAGCTTAACGGGACAGGGGACCGGGGAGCTGTTTTTT. V and J are TRBV5-6 and TRBJ2-2; TRBD1 matches 10 bases. Germline V CDR1 and CDR2: SGHDT, YYEEEE. Trimming cost V 2 bases and J 5 bases; bases outside gene matches: 3. The CDR3 runs 15 residues.

The V gene is TRBV25-1, the J gene TRBJ2-5; 7 bases align to TRBD1. The CDR3 has 13 amino acids. Germline CDR1 and CDR2: MGHDK and SYGVNS. J lost 5 bases, V lost 5 bases, and 5 bases had no gene match. The CDR3 DNA is TGTGCCAGCAGTAGGACAGGAGTGGAGACCCAGTACTTC. Amino acids: CASSRTGVETQYF.

This sequence joins TRBV29-1 and TRBJ1-2, with D possibly matching TRBD1 (5 bases). The CDR3 is made up of 13 amino acids. Trimming shortened V by 4 bases and J by 5 bases, and 14 bases separated the two germline ends. Germline values: CDR1 SQVTM, CDR2 ANQGSEA. The CDR3 DNA is TGCAGCGTTGTAGGGGCGGCTGGATATGGCTACACCTTC. Its translation: CSVVGAAGYGYTF.

The chain combines TRBV5-8 with TRBJ1-4, with TRBD1 as a possible D gene (6 bases). The CDR3 has 13 amino acids. V lost 2 bases to trimming and J lost 8 bases, with 10 bases between them. CDR1 is SGHTS and CDR2 is YDEGEE in the germline V gene. CDR3 region: CASSFRGWEKLFF. The DNA for the CDR3 is TGTGCCAGCAGCTTCAGGGGCTGGGAAAAACTGTTTTTT.

The count of this clone is one. This sequence joins TRBV10-3 and TRBJ1-5, with unresolved D. The germline V and J ends were trimmed by 3 bases and 4 bases, with 10 bases remaining between them. Germline V gene lookup returns CDR1 ENHRY and CDR2 SYGVKD. The CDR3 length is 14 residues. CDR3 bases: TGTGCCATCAGTGAACGGTCAACTAATCAGCCCCAGCATTTT. This encodes CAISERSTNQPQHF.

The V and J genes are TRBV12-3 or TRBV12-4 and TRBJ1-2; D gene ambiguous. This CDR3 has 13 amino acids. V lost 7 bases to trimming and J lost 2 bases, with 11 bases between them. CDR3 sequence: CASKDTKNYGYTF. CDR3 sequence (DNA): TGTGCCAGCAAAGATACAAAGAACTATGGCTACACCTTC.

The CDR3 region is CASSLEWQNTEAFF. Written as DNA, the CDR3 is TGTGCCAGCAGCTTGGAATGGCAGAACACTGAAGCTTTCTTT. V usage is TRBV5-4 and J usage is TRBJ1-1; D gene unclear. Per the germline V gene, CDR1 is SGHNT and CDR2 is YYREEE (reference sequence). V gave up 0 bases and J gave up 1 base, with 7 bases separating them. This CDR3 comprises 14 residues.

This rearrangement joins TRBV4-1 to TRBJ2-1; D perhaps matches TRBD2 (5 bases). This CDR3 spans 16 amino acids. Germline CDR1 is MGHRA and CDR2 is YSYEKL. V lost 5 bases and J lost 4, with 18 bases in between. The DNA of the CDR3 is TGCGCCAGCAGCGCACAGAGCGGAAGTCCTTACAATGAGCAGTTCTTC. Encoded protein: CASSAQSGSPYNEQFF.

The CDR3 region is CATSRDTDFSYEQYF. In DNA, the CDR3 is TGTGCCACCAGCAGAGATACGGATTTCTCCTACGAGCAGTACTTC. The chain carries TRBV15 and TRBJ2-7; the D is unclear. Germline V CDR1 and CDR2: LNHNV, YYDKDF (reference sequence). V shed 0 bases and J shed 0 bases, with 9 bases lying between them. The CDR3 is made up of 15 amino acids.

J is TRBJ2-1 and V is TRBV6-5; 9 positions match TRBD2. The CDR3 totals 15 residues. The germline CDR1 and CDR2 sequences are MNHEY and SVGAGI. V shed 2 bases and J 5 bases; nucleotides not matched to a gene: 4. The CDR3 region has the DNA TGTGCCAGCAGTTACCGGCTAGCGGGGAACAATGAGCAGTTCTTC. Protein: CASSYRLAGNNEQFF.

The CDR3: CASSLAGGGYNEQFF. Here the CDR3 DNA reads TGCGCCAGCAGCTTGGCAGGAGGGGGGTACAATGAGCAGTTCTTC. The V gene is TRBV5-1, the J gene TRBJ2-1, with D perhaps matching TRBD1 or TRBD2 (6 bases each). The germline CDR1 and CDR2 sequences are SGHRS and YFSETQ. V lost 0 bases and J 4 bases, leaving 11 bases between the germline ends. This CDR3 comprises 15 residues.

In this sample, this clone turned up many times. The rearrangement uses TRBV18 and TRBJ2-7; 7 nucleotides align to TRBD1. This CDR3 has 14 residues. Germline CDR1 KGHSH, CDR2 LQKENI. V trimming: 3 bases; J trimming: 0 bases; junction bases outside the gene matches: 2. For the CDR3, the DNA is TGTGCCAGCTCACCCTCAGGGGGCTCCTACGAGCAGTACTTC. This codes for CASSPSGGSYEQYF.

The rearrangement links TRBV18 to TRBJ1-1; 8 positions agree with TRBD1. This CDR3 has 16 residues. Trimming at V came to 6 bases and at J to 4 bases, leaving 13 bases not matched to a gene. CDR1 is KGHSH, CDR2 LQKENI, per germline. CDR3 loop: CASSDSGQGSTTEAFF. Written as DNA, the CDR3 is TGTGCCAGCTCCGACTCCGGACAGGGAAGTACCACTGAAGCTTTCTTT. The variable domain in full, with the rest retrieved from reference TRBV18 and TRBJ1-1, is NAGVMQNPRHLVRRRGQEARLRCSPMKGHSHVYWYRQLPEEGLKFMVYLQKENIIDESGMPKERFSAEFPKEGPSILRIQQVVRGDSAAYFCASSDSGQGSTTEAFFGQGTRLTVV.

The count of this clone is one. The chain uses TRBV6-5 and TRBJ2-3; D not resolved. This CDR3 has 14 residues. Trimming took off 4 bases at V and 2 bases at J, with 10 bases between the two ends. Germline lookup yields CDR1 MNHEY and CDR2 SVGAGI. CDR3 nucleotides: TGTGCCAGCAGTTCCTTAGTGATCACAGATACGCAGTATTTT. This encodes CASSSLVITDTQYF.

This clone has just one count. The genes are TRBV5-6 and TRBJ1-6; weak D call: TRBD1 (5 bases). Germline CDR1 SGHDT, CDR2 YYEEEE. Trimming cost V 1 base and J 10 bases, with 12 bases left between them. The CDR3 runs 14 residues. The CDR3 loop reads CASSLYRRRSPLHF. The CDR3 nucleotides read TGTGCCAGCAGCTTGTACAGGCGGCGCTCACCCCTCCACTTT.

V gene TRBV24-1 combines with J gene TRBJ2-5; TRBD2 aligns across 12 bases. V was pared by 5 bases and J by 6 bases, with 6 bases of the junction left unmatched. CDR1 and CDR2 from the germline V gene are KGHDR and SFDVKD. This CDR3 comprises 15 residues. The chain's CDR3 is CATSGATSGRQTQYF. CDR3 in DNA: TGTGCCACCAGTGGGGCGACTAGCGGGAGACAGACCCAGTACTTC.

The chain employs TRBV6-5 and TRBJ2-2; no clear D gene. This CDR3 has 13 amino acids. Germline V gene lookup returns CDR1 MNHEY and CDR2 SVGAGI. V was shortened by 2 bases and J by 7 bases, with 8 bases between the two germline ends. The CDR3 DNA reads as TGTGCCAGCAGTTACCCCTCGGGCGGGGAGCTGTTTTTT. Its translation: CASSYPSGGELFF.